The 25 T cell receptor beta chains in this list originate from one sample, sequenced in a study of blood T cell repertoires in COVID-19. The table came from immunoSEQ multiplex PCR; TCRdb's copy has only in-frame clones and leaves some out. The sample comprises approximately 210,000 clones, 65% to 90% of which are singletons, and around 5.4% rests with the top ten. The source material was peripheral blood. The receptors shown here come from a human donor in a cohort sampled during active COVID-19.

The CDR3 coding sequence is TGTGCCAGCAGTGTTAGCGGGAGCTTCACAGATACGCAGTATTTT. It is translated as CASSVSGSFTDTQYF. V usage is TRBV6-4 and J usage is TRBJ2-3; 9 bases agree with TRBD2. Germline CDR1 reads MRHNA; CDR2 reads SNTAGT. Trimming removed 4 bases from V and 2 bases from J; junction bases left unmatched: 4. There are 15 residues in the CDR3.

J is TRBJ2-3 and V is TRBV4-2, with 12 bases identical to TRBD2. The CDR3 totals 19 residues. CDR1 LGHNA and CDR2 YNFKEQ come from the germline V gene. V gave up 0 bases and J gave up 4 bases; unmatched junction bases: 11. CDR3 loop: CASSQDGGASGRGSDTQYF. DNA for the CDR3: TGTGCCAGCAGCCAAGATGGGGGCGCTAGCGGGAGGGGGTCAGATACGCAGTATTTT.

This chain's CDR3 is CSGLRGAGEQYF. CDR3 nucleotides: TGCAGCGGGCTACGGGGGGCGGGGGAGCAGTACTTC. The V gene is TRBV29-1, the J gene TRBJ2-7; tentatively, D is TRBD2 (7 bases). Trimming took 7 bases from V and 7 from J, leaving 17 bases between them. This CDR3 region has 12 residues. The germline CDR1 and CDR2 sequences are SQVTM and ANQGSEA.

The chain couples TRBV7-2 to TRBJ2-7; the match to TRBD1 covers 10 bases. V dropped 1 base and J dropped 6; count of bases not matched to a gene: 3. Germline CDR1 SGHTA, CDR2 FQGNSA. This CDR3 is built from 14 residues. The CDR3 sequence: CASSLGQGALEQYF. For the CDR3, the DNA is TGTGCCAGCAGCTTAGGACAGGGGGCTCTCGAGCAGTACTTC.

The chain recombines TRBV5-1 with TRBJ1-1; TRBD1 might be the D (6 bases). The CDR3 length is 15 residues. Germline V gene data show CDR1 as SGHRS and CDR2 as YFSETQ. Deletions cut 1 base from V and 3 bases from J, with 13 bases between. The CDR3: CASSLITGTDTEAFF. The CDR3 DNA reads TGCGCCAGCAGCTTGATTACAGGGACGGACACTGAAGCTTTCTTT. Full variable domain (missing parts from reference TRBV5-1 and TRBJ1-1): KAGVTQTPRYLIKTRGQQVTLSCSPISGHRSVSWYQQTPGQGLQFLFEYFSETQRNKGNFPGRFSGRQFSNSRSEMNVSTLELGDSALYLCASSLITGTDTEAFFGQGTRLTVV.

The CDR3, as DNA: TGTGCCAGCAGCCTCGGGACAGGGAGGGAGACCCAGTACTTC. It translates to CASSLGTGRETQYF. The V and J genes are TRBV5-8 and TRBJ2-5, with TRBD1 matching 9 bases. The CDR3 consists of 14 residues. Germline V CDR1 and CDR2: SGHTS, YDEGEE. Losses at the gene ends were 4 bases for V and 5 bases for J; bases not matched to a gene: 6.

The V and J genes are TRBV4-3 and TRBJ2-3; 7 bases agree with TRBD2. CDR1 is LGHNA and CDR2 is YSLEER in the germline V gene. Unmatched junction bases numbered 13, after V lost 0 bases and J lost 7 bases. The CDR3 has 17 amino acids. CDR3 DNA sequence: TGCGCCAGCAGCCAAGATCATCTGATAGCGGGTCCGAATACGCAGTATTTT. This codes for CASSQDHLIAGPNTQYF.

V usage is TRBV6-5 and J usage is TRBJ1-1, with 11 bases matching TRBD1. The V gene's germline CDR1 is MNHEY and CDR2 SVGAGI. The CDR3 is 14 amino acids. With V trimmed by 7 bases and J by 7 bases, 8 bases remained unmatched. Here the CDR3 reads CASTTDRGRIEAFF. The CDR3 bases are TGTGCCAGCACTACGGACAGGGGGCGGATTGAAGCTTTCTTT.

The chain combines TRBV7-6 with TRBJ2-1, with 9 bases matching TRBD2. CDR1 SGHVS and CDR2 FNYEAQ come from the germline V gene. The CDR3 runs to 17 residues. V dropped 5 bases and J dropped 0; count of bases not matched to a gene: 8. The CDR3 protein is CASSPLSGRSSYNEQFF. For the CDR3, the DNA is TGTGCCAGCAGCCCCCTAAGCGGGAGGAGCTCCTACAATGAGCAGTTCTTC.

This clone turned up a few times. The chain uses TRBV5-1 and TRBJ2-3, with TRBD2 matching over 12 bases. Germline CDR1 and CDR2: SGHRS and YFSETQ. This CDR3 has 17 residues. Trimming took 4 bases from V and 0 from J; bases not matched to a gene: 6. The CDR3: CASSAGTSGRSTDTQYF. CDR3 DNA: TGCGCCAGCAGCGCCGGGACTAGCGGGCGTAGCACAGATACGCAGTATTTT.

The chain joins TRBV25-1 to TRBJ2-5, with D perhaps TRBD1 (5 bases). The V gene lost 1 base and the J gene lost 2 bases, with 14 bases spanning the gap. CDR3 length: 16 residues. The germline V gene has CDR1 MGHDK and CDR2 SYGVNS. CDR3 sequence reads: CASSEWTTESQETQYF. For the CDR3, the DNA is TGTGCCAGCAGTGAATGGACGACAGAATCACAAGAGACCCAGTACTTC. The whole variable domain, filled in from reference TRBV25-1 and TRBJ2-5, reads EADIYQTPRYLVIGTGKKITLECSQTMGHDKMYWYQQDPGMELHLIHYSYGVNSTEKGDLSSESTVSRIRTEHFPLTLESARPSHTSQYLCASSEWTTESQETQYFGPGTRLLVL.

This clone has a single count. V and J are TRBV28 and TRBJ2-7; 7 bases line up with TRBD2. The J segment lost 2 bases and the V segment lost 7 bases, leaving 8 bases of the junction unmatched. Germline-derived CDR1 and CDR2 are MDHEN and SYDVKM. This CDR3 has 14 amino acids. CDR3 sequence: CASNLSGATYEQYF. As DNA, the CDR3 is TGTGCCAGCAACCTGAGCGGGGCAACCTACGAGCAGTACTTC.

This sequence joins TRBV4-1 and TRBJ2-5, with D possibly TRBD2 on 6 matching bases. The ends were cut back, 3 bases at V and 11 bases at J, with 25 bases in the middle. Looked up from germline, CDR1 is MGHRA and CDR2 is YSYEKL. The CDR3 length is 16 residues. CDR3 amino acids: CASSHGPGELAHIQYF. In DNA form, the CDR3 reads TGCGCCAGCAGCCATGGGCCCGGCGAACTAGCCCATATTCAGTACTTC.

This chain joins TRBV30 and TRBJ1-5, with 11 bases that match TRBD1. Germline V lookup: CDR1 GTSNPN, CDR2 SVGIG (reference sequence). CDR3 length equals 16 residues. The V gene end was trimmed by 2 bases and the J gene end by 4 bases; junction bases not matched to a gene: 7. The CDR3 loop reads CAWSSGGTGGNQPQHF. The CDR3 DNA reads as TGTGCCTGGAGTTCGGGAGGGACAGGGGGAAATCAGCCCCAGCATTTT.

This clone has just a few counts. The rearrangement links TRBV19 to TRBJ2-7; D not certain. Germline values: CDR1 LNHDA, CDR2 SQIVND (reference sequence). CDR3 size: 14 residues. Trimming cost V 5 bases and J 1 base, with 12 bases left between them. The CDR3 loop is CASSPPTSSYEQYF. As DNA, the CDR3 is TGTGCCAGTAGTCCCCCGACATCGTCCTACGAGCAGTACTTC.

V and J are TRBV19 and TRBJ2-7; TRBD1 matches at 7 bases. CDR1 LNHDA and CDR2 SQIVND come from the germline V gene (reference sequence). V lost 5 bases, J lost 2 bases, and 3 bases stayed unmatched. The CDR3 has 13 residues. Here the CDR3 DNA reads TGTGCCAGTAGTTCTCAGGGGGCCTACGAGCAGTACTTC. This translates into CASSSQGAYEQYF.

This clone was seen at least ten times. The V and J genes are TRBV2 and TRBJ2-1; a possible D gene is TRBD1 (6 bases). Per the germline V gene, CDR1 is SNHLY and CDR2 is FYNNEI. The V gene lost 1 base and the J gene lost 8 bases, with 12 bases spanning the gap. There are 14 residues in the CDR3. CDR3 protein: CASSEEPGADEQFF. For the CDR3, the DNA is TGTGCCAGCAGTGAAGAACCAGGGGCTGATGAGCAGTTCTTC.

This sequence joins TRBV24-1 and TRBJ2-1; TRBD2 aligns across 13 bases. This CDR3 region has 16 residues. The V segment lost 5 bases and the J segment 8 bases; nucleotides outside the gene matches: 8. Per the germline V gene, CDR1 is KGHDR and CDR2 is SFDVKD. CDR3 bases: TGTGCCACCAGTGGCCTACTAGCGGGAGGGCCTCATGAGCAGTTCTTC. Translating it yields CATSGLLAGGPHEQFF.

The chain recombines TRBV29-1 with TRBJ2-3; 7 bases fit TRBD1. CDR3 length: 12 amino acids. V shed 7 bases, J shed 4 bases, and the junction held 5 bases outside the gene matches. Germline loops: CDR1 SQVTM, CDR2 ANQGSEA. The CDR3 DNA follows: TGCAGCGGAGACAGGGTCGCAGATACGCAGTATTTT. It specifies CSGDRVADTQYF.

The chain is built from TRBV7-2 and TRBJ2-5; 8 bases line up with TRBD1. The CDR3 length is 14 residues. Germline trimming cut 4 bases from V and 4 bases from J; bases unmatched to any gene: 5. CDR1 is SGHTA, CDR2 FQGNSA, per germline. CDR3 bases: TGTGCCAGCAGCTCTCCAGGGGGCCTAGAGACCCAGTACTTC. The encoded protein is CASSSPGGLETQYF.

This chain uses TRBV2 with TRBJ2-7, with 12 bases that match TRBD1. Unmatched junction bases numbered 4, after V lost 4 bases and J lost 6 bases. The germline V gene has CDR1 SNHLY and CDR2 FYNNEI. This CDR3 is built from 14 residues. CDR3 nucleotides: TGTGCCAGCAGTGGGGACAGGGGGCATTCCGAGCAGTACTTC. Translated, it gives CASSGDRGHSEQYF.

The chain employs TRBV7-2 and TRBJ1-1; maybe TRBD1 (5 bases). The CDR3 loop spans 11 amino acids. Germline V gene sequence: CDR1 SGHTA, CDR2 FQGNSA. V gave up 5 bases and J gave up 10 bases, with 11 bases separating them. The CDR3 nucleotides read TGTGCCAGCAGCCCAGGGTCTAGAGCTTTCTTT. Its translation: CASSPGSRAFF.

The chain couples TRBV19 to TRBJ1-2, with a tentative D call TRBD1 (6 bases). CDR3 length equals 16 residues. Germline CDR1 LNHDA, CDR2 SQIVND (reference sequence). V dropped 3 bases and J dropped 8 bases, with 22 bases sitting between them. The CDR3 DNA sequence: TGTGCCAGTAGTATTAACCAGGGGCCGGCGCGGAGGGGCTACACCTTC. This gives the protein CASSINQGPARRGYTF.

The chain has TRBV7-8 and TRBJ2-7; 7 bases align to TRBD1. Trimming removed 2 bases from V and 2 bases from J; junction bases left unmatched: 6. The CDR3 runs to 15 residues. Germline V gene lookup returns CDR1 SGHVS and CDR2 FQNEAQ. This CDR3 reads CASSLNGQVTYEQYF. The CDR3 nucleotides read TGTGCCAGCAGCTTAAATGGACAGGTAACCTACGAGCAGTACTTC.

This chain links TRBV5-1 with TRBJ2-5, with TRBD2 matching over 8 bases. The CDR3 sequence is 18 residues long. V trimming: 4 bases; J trimming: 4 bases; junction bases outside the gene matches: 18. In germline, CDR1 is SGHRS, CDR2 YFSETQ. This CDR3 reads CASSRGGGTSGPGETQYF. The CDR3 nucleotides are TGCGCCAGCAGCAGGGGAGGTGGAACTAGCGGCCCTGGAGAGACCCAGTACTTC.